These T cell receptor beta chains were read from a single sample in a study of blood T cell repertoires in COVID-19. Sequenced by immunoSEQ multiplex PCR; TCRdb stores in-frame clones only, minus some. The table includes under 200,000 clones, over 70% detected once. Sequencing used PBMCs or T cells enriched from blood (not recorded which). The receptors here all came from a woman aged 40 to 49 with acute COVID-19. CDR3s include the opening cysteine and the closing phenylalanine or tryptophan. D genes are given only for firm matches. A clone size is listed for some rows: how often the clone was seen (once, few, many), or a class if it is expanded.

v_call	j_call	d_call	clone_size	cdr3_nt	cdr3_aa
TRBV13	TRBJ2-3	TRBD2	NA	TGTGCCAGCAGCTTATACAGCGGGAGGACAGATACGCAGTATTTT	CASSLYSGRTDTQYF
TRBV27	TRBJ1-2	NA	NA	TGTGCCAGCAGATCCCGGAGGGCAGGCAAAAGCAATGGCTACACCTTC	CASRSRRAGKSNGYTF
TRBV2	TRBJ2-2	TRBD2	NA	TGTGCCAGCAGTGATGCGGGAGTCGGGGACACCGGGGAGCTGTTTTTT	CASSDAGVGDTGELFF
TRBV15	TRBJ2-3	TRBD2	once	TGTGCCACCAGCCTAGCGGGAGGGTTAACAGATACGCAGTATTTT	CATSLAGGLTDTQYF
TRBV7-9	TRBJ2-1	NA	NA	TGTGCCAGCAGCTTCAGGGGTTACGAGCAGTTCTTC	CASSFRGYEQFF
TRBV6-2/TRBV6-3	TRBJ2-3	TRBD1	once	TGTGCCAGCAGTTCCCTCCGGGACAGGGTCACAGATACGCAGTATTTT	CASSSLRDRVTDTQYF
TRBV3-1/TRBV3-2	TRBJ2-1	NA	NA	TGTGCCAGCAGCCCTATCTCCGACCTGGACAGCAATGAGCAGTTCTTC	CASSPISDLDSNEQFF
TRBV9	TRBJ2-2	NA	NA	TGTGCCAGCAGCGCCCTCTGGCCTACCGGGGAGCTGTTTTTT	CASSALWPTGELFF
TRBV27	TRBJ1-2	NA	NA	TGTGCCAGCAGTCCGTACACAGGGAACTATGGCTACACCTTC	CASSPYTGNYGYTF
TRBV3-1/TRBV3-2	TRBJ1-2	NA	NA	TGTGCCAGCAGCCAACGGGGGGCCGACTATGGCTACACCTTC	CASSQRGADYGYTF
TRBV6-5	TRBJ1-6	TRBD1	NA	TGTGCCAGCAGTTCAGGGGGCCTTGTTCCCCTCCACTTT	CASSSGGLVPLHF
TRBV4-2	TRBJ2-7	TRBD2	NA	TGTGCCAGCAGCCAAGAAATAGCGGGAGGGCCATACGAGCAGTACTTC	CASSQEIAGGPYEQYF
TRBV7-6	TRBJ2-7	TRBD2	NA	TGTGCCAGCAGCCCGACTAGCGGCTACGAGCAGTACTTC	CASSPTSGYEQYF
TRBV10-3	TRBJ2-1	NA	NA	TGTGCCATCAGTACCGGGACACTATACAATGAGCAGTTCTTC	CAISTGTLYNEQFF